This entry features one T cell receptor (beta chain) sequence. Its antigen is unknown. Primers: 60 Vbeta forward and 13 Jbeta reverse. Here immunoSEQ multiplex PCR was the method, and the copy in TCRdb shows in-frame clones only, minus some. Altogether approximately 150,000 clones are present, about four fifths being singletons, with the ten largest covering around 4.3%. These data originate in a study of cytomegalovirus exposure and HLA in healthy donors. V was pared by 7 bases and J by 4 bases, with 19 bases between. Germline V gene sequence: CDR1 MDHEN, CDR2 SYDVKM. The CDR3 contains 15 residues. Study-level findings and limits: TCR beta V- and J-gene trimming was later associated with a missense DCLRE1C variant. After further analysis at a later stage, around 17,000 TCR beta sequences were associated with HLA alleles at 0.05 false discovery rate.

Sequencing used PBMCs. The chain uses TRBV28 and TRBJ1-2; D unresolved. This clonotype was sampled from a man aged 30 to 45 in good health and CMV-seronegative. CDR3 sequence reads: CASTPEAEVVYGYTF. CDR3 DNA sequence: TGTGCCAGCACCCCCGAGGCCGAGGTCGTCTATGGCTACACCTTC.